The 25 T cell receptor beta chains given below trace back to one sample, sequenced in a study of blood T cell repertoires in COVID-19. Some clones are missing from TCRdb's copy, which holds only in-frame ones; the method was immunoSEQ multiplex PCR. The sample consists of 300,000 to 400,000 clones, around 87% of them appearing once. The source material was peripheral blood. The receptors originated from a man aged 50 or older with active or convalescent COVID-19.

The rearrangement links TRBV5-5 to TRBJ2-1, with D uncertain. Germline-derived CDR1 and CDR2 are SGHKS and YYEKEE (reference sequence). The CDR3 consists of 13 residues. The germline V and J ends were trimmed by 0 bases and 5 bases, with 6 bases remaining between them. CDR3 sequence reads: CASSLGANNEQFF. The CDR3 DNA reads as TGTGCCAGCAGCTTGGGGGCCAACAATGAGCAGTTCTTC.

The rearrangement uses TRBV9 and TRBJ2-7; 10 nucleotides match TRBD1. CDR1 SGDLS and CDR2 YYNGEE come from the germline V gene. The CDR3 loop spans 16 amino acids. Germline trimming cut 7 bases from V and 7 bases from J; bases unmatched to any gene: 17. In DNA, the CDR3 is TGTGCCAGCTCCCCCCGGGGGGACAGGGGTGTGGGGGAGCAGTACTTC. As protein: CASSPRGDRGVGEQYF.

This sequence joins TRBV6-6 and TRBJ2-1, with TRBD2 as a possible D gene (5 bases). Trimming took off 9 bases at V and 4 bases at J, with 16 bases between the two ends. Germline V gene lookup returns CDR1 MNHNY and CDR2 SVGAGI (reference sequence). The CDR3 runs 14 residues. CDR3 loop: CASAIGVVYNEQFF. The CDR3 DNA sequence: TGTGCCAGTGCGATCGGGGTAGTTTACAATGAGCAGTTCTTC.

Here the CDR3 reads CASSPFIDEQFF. The CDR3 nucleotides read TGTGCCAGCTCACCATTTATCGATGAGCAGTTCTTC. The rearrangement joins TRBV18 to TRBJ2-1; no clear D. The CDR3 totals 12 residues. The V end was cut by 2 bases, the J end by 8 bases, with 7 bases between. Germline CDR1 is KGHSH and CDR2 is LQKENI.

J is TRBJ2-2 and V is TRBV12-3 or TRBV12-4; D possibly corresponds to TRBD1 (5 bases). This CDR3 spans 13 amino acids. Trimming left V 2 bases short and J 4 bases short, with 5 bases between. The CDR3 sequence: CASSLRGTGELFF. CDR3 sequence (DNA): TGTGCCAGCAGTTTAAGGGGCACCGGGGAGCTGTTTTTT.

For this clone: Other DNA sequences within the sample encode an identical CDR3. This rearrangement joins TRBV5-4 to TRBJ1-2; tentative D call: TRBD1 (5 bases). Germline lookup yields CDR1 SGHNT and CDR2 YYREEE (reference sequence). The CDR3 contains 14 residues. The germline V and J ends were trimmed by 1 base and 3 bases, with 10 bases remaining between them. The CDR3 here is CASSLPREDYGYTF. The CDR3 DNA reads TGTGCCAGCAGCTTGCCCAGGGAGGACTATGGCTACACCTTC.

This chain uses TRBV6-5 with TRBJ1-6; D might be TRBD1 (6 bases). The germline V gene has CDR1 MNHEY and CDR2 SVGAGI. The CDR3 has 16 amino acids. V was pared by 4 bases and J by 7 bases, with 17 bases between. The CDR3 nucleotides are TGTGCCAGCAGTTCCTTGGCAGGGGAAGAGAATTCACCCCTCCACTTT. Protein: CASSSLAGEENSPLHF.

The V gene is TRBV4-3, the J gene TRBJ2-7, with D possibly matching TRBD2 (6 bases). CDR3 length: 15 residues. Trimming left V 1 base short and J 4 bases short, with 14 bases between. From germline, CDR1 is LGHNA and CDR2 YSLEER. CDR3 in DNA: TGCGCCAGCAGCCAAGGGGTTTTAGCGGATTACGAGCAGTACTTC. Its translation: CASSQGVLADYEQYF.

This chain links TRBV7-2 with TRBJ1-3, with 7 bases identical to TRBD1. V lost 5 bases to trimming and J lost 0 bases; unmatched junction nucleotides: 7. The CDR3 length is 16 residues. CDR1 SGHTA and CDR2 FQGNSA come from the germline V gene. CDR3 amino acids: CASSQSGQSSGNTIYF. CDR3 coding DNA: TGTGCCAGCAGCCAATCGGGACAGTCCTCTGGAAACACCATATATTTT.

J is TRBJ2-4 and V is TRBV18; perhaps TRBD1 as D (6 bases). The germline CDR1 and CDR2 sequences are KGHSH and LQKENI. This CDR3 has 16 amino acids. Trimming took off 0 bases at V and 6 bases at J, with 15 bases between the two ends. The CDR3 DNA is TGTGCCAGCTCACCACCGATGGGGGACAATAGAAACATTCAGTACTTC. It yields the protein CASSPPMGDNRNIQYF.

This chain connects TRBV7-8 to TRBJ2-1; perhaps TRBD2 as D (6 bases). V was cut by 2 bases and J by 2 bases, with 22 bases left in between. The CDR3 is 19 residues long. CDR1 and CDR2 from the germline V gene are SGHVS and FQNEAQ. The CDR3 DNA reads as TGTGCCAGCAGCTTAACGGAGGGAGGCTGGAGGGTTCCCTACAATGAGCAGTTCTTC. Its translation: CASSLTEGGWRVPYNEQFF.

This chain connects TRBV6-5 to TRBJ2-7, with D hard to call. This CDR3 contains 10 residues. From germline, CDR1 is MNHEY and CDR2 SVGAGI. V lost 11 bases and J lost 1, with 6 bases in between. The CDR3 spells CAFGSYEQYF. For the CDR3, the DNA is TGTGCCTTCGGGTCCTACGAGCAGTACTTC.

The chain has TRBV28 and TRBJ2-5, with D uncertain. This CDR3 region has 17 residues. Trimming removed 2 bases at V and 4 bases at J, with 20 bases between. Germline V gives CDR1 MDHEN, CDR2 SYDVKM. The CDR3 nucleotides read TGTGCCAGCAGTTTAAATCAGATCCTTGGCCCTCCAGAGACCCAGTACTTC. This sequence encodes CASSLNQILGPPETQYF.

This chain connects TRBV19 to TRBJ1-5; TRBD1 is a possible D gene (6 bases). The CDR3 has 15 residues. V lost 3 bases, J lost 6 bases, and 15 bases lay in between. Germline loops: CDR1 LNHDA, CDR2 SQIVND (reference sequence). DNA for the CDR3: TGTGCCAGTAGTATTGTGGGGGCCTCGGCTCAGCCCCAGCATTTT. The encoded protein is CASSIVGASAQPQHF. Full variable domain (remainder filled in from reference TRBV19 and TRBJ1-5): DGGITQSPKYLFRKEGQNVTLSCEQNLNHDAMYWYRQDPGQGLRLIYYSQIVNDFQKGDIAEGYSVSREKKESFPLTVTSAQKNPTAFYLCASSIVGASAQPQHFGDGTRLSIL.

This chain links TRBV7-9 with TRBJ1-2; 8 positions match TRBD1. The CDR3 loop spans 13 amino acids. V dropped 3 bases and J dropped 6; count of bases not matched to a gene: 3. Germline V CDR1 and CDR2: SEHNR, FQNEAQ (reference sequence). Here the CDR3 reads CASSLQGADGYTF. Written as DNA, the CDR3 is TGTGCCAGCAGCTTGCAGGGGGCGGATGGCTACACCTTC. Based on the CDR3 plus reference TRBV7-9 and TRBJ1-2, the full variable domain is DTGVSQNPRHKITKRGQNVTFRCDPISEHNRLYWYRQTLGQGPEFLTYFQNEAQLEKSRLLSDRFSAERPKGSFSTLEIQRTEQGDSAMYLCASSLQGADGYTFGSGTRLTVV.

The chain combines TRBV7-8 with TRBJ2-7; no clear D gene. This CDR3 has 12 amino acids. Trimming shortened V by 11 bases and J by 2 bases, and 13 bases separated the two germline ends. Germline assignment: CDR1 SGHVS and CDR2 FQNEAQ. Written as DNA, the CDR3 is TGTGCCCTTCAAGAACAGACCTACGAGCAGTACTTC. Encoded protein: CALQEQTYEQYF.

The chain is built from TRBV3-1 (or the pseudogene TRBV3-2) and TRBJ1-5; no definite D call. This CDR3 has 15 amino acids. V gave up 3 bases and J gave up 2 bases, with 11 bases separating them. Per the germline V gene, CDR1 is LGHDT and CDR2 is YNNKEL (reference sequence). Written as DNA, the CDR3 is TGTGCCAGCAGCCAGGGAGGGAATGGCAATCAGCCCCAGCATTTT. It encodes CASSQGGNGNQPQHF.

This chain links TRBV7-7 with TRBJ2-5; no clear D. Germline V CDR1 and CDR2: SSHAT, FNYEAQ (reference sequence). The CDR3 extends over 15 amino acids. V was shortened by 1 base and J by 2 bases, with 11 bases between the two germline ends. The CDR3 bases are TGTGCCAGCAGCTTAGGAACTGCATATCAAGAGACCCAGTACTTC. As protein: CASSLGTAYQETQYF.

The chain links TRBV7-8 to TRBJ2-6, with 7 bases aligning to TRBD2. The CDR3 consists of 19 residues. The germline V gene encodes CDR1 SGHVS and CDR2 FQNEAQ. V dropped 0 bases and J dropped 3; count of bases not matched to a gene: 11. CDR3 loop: CASSLAGGSSSRGANVLTF. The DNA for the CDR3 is TGTGCCAGCAGCTTAGCTGGCGGGAGCTCGTCTCGTGGGGCCAACGTCCTGACTTTC.

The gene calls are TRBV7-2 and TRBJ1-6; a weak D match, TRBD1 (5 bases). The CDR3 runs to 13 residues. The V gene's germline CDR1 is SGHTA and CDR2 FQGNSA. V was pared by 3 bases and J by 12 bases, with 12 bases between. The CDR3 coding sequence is TGTGCCAGCAGCTTTACCACCCAGGGACCCCTCCACTTT. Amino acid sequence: CASSFTTQGPLHF.

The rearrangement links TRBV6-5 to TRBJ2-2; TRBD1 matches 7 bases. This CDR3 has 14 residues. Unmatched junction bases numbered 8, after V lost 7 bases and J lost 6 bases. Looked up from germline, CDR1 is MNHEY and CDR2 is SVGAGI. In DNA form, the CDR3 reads TGTGCCAGCACCCTACAGGGGCGGTCCGGGGAGCTGTTTTTT. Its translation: CASTLQGRSGELFF.

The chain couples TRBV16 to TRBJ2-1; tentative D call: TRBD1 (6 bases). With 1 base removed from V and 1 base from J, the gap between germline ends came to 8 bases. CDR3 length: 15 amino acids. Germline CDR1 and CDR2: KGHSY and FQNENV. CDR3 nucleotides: TGTGCCAGCAGCCAATTCACAGGGTCCTACAATGAGCAGTTCTTC. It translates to CASSQFTGSYNEQFF.

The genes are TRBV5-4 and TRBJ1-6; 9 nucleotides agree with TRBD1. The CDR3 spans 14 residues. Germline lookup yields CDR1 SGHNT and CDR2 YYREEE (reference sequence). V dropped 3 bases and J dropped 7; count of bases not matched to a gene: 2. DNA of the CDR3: TGTGCCAGCAGCTGGGACAGGGTGAATTCACCCCTCCACTTT. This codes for CASSWDRVNSPLHF.

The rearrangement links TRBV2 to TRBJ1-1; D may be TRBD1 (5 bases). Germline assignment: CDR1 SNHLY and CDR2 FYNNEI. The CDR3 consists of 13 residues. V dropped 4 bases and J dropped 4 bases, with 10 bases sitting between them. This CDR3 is CASSVDTLTEAFF. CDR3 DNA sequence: TGTGCCAGCAGTGTGGACACCCTCACTGAAGCTTTCTTT.

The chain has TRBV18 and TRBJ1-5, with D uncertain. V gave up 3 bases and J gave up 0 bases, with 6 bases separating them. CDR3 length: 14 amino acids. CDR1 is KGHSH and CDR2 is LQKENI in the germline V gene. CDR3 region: CASSPRGSNQPQHF. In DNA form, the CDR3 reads TGTGCCAGCTCACCGCGAGGTAGCAATCAGCCCCAGCATTTT.